These 3 T cell receptor beta chains were sequenced from one sample in a study of T cell responses to AZD1222 COVID-19 vaccine. The data were produced by immunoSEQ multiplex PCR, yet TCRdb's version contains in-frame clones alone and is incomplete. The table includes approximately 130,000 clones, approximately 90% detected once. The sequencing used peripheral blood, collected 28 days after the second dose of the MenACWY control vaccine. The source is an adult who received the MenACWY meningococcal vaccine as a control.

This chain joins TRBV7-8 and TRBJ1-2; the match to TRBD1 covers 8 bases. CDR1 and CDR2 (germline): SGHVS, FQNEAQ. The CDR3 runs to 15 residues. Trimming took 5 bases from V and 0 from J; bases not matched to a gene: 5. The chain's CDR3 is CASSQGQGPNYGYTF. The CDR3 DNA reads as TGTGCCAGCAGCCAAGGACAGGGCCCTAACTATGGCTACACCTTC.

The chain joins TRBV2 to TRBJ2-5; D tentatively fits TRBD1 or TRBD2 (5 bases each). There are 12 residues in the CDR3. V shed 8 bases and J shed 7 bases, with 14 bases lying between them. The germline V gene has CDR1 SNHLY and CDR2 FYNNEI. The CDR3 is CASSLGEWTQYF. Written as DNA, the CDR3 is TGTGCCAGCTCGCTGGGGGAATGGACCCAGTACTTC.

The chain uses TRBV10-3 and TRBJ2-5; the match to TRBD2 covers 7 bases. Germline values: CDR1 ENHRY, CDR2 SYGVKD. The V gene end was trimmed by 3 bases and the J gene end by 3 bases; junction bases not matched to a gene: 7. The CDR3 runs 15 residues. CDR3 sequence: CAISERLAEKETQYF. Here the CDR3 DNA reads TGTGCCATCAGTGAAAGACTAGCAGAGAAAGAGACCCAGTACTTC.